The 6 T cell receptor beta chains listed next were all sequenced from one sample in a study of T-cell reconstitution after alpha-beta-depleted transplantation in children. Using unique molecular identifiers, the investigators prepared the TCRbeta library. TCRdb recomputed calls from the PCR reads with MiXCR, one row per CDR3 protein. The sample has approximately 230,000 distinct CDR3 sequences, roughly a quarter seen once; the top ten hold 4% to 6%. The specimen was PBMCs, mostly from graft donor cells, collected 360 days after TCRalphabeta/CD19-depleted stem cell transplant. The source of these receptors is a female patient aged 2-9 years who had a stem cell transplant for congenital amegakaryocytic thrombocytopenia, so the T cells may come from the graft donor.

The chain links TRBV12-3 or TRBV12-4 to TRBJ2-7, with 14 nucleotides matching TRBD2. V lost 5 bases to trimming and J lost 3 bases; unmatched junction nucleotides: 3. CDR3 length: 15 amino acids. This CDR3 reads CASSPGLAGDYEQYF. CDR3 bases: TGTGCCAGCAGTCCGGGACTAGCGGGGGACTACGAGCAGTACTTC.

The table lists this clonotype with a few counts. The chain couples TRBV12-3 or TRBV12-4 to TRBJ2-7; 7 bases map to TRBD2. The V gene end was trimmed by 11 bases and the J gene end by 6 bases; junction bases not matched to a gene: 10. This CDR3 is built from 12 residues. The CDR3 reads CAAQRGEGEQYF. The DNA of the CDR3 is TGTGCCGCACAACGCGGGGAGGGCGAGCAGTACTTC.

This clonotype was seen a few times. This CDR3 is CASSLTGTSGRTTDTQYF. CDR3 in DNA: TGCGCCAGCAGCTTGACCGGGACTAGCGGGAGGACTACAGATACGCAGTATTTT. The chain has TRBV5-1 and TRBJ2-3, with TRBD2 matching 15 bases. The junction had 6 bases not matched to a gene; V was cut back by 1 base and J by 3 bases. The CDR3 sequence is 18 residues long. Per the germline V gene, CDR1 is SGHRS and CDR2 is YFSETQ. The full variable domain, rest sourced from reference TRBV5-1 and TRBJ2-3, is KAGVTQTPRYLIKTRGQQVTLSCSPISGHRSVSWYQQTPGQGLQFLFEYFSETQRNKGNFPGRFSGRQFSNSRSEMNVSTLELGDSALYLCASSLTGTSGRTTDTQYFGPGTRLTVL.

This clonotype has more than one count but fewer than ten. The chain carries TRBV12-3 or TRBV12-4 and TRBJ1-1, with D unresolved. The length of the CDR3 is 13 residues. V lost 3 bases, J lost 8 bases, and 13 bases lay in between. CDR3 bases: TGTGCCAGCAGTTTGAGGGTTACGGGGGAAGCTTTCTTT. Translated: CASSLRVTGEAFF.

This clonotype was picked up many times. The CDR3 region has the DNA TGTGCCAGCAGTAGTGTCTCGGTTGACATTCAGTACTTC. This codes for CASSSVSVDIQYF. The chain uses TRBV12-3 or TRBV12-4 and TRBJ2-4; D gene uncertain. The ends were cut back, 5 bases at V and 8 bases at J, with 13 bases in the middle. This CDR3 has 13 amino acids.

This clonotype appeared a few times. The gene calls are TRBV18 and TRBJ1-1, with 7 positions matching TRBD1. Germline V lookup: CDR1 KGHSH, CDR2 LQKENI. The CDR3 length is 14 residues. V shed 1 base and J 3 bases; nucleotides not matched to a gene: 2. This CDR3 is CASSPQGADTEAFF. CDR3 bases: TGTGCCAGCTCACCACAGGGGGCTGACACTGAAGCTTTCTTT.